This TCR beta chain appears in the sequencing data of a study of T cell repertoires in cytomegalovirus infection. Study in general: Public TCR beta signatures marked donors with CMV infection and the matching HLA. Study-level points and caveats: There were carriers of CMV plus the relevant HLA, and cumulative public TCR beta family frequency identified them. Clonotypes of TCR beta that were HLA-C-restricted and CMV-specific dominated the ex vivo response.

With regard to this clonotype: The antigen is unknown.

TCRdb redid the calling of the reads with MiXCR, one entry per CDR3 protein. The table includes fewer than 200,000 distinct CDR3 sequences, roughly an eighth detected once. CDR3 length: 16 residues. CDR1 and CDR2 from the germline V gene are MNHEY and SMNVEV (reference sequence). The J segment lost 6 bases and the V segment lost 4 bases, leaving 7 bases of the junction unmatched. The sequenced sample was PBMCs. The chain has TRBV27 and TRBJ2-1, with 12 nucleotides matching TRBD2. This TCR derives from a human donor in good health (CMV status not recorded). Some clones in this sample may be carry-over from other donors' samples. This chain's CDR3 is CASSSPSGRVSNEQFF. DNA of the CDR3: TGTGCCAGCAGTTCCCCTAGCGGGAGGGTGAGCAATGAGCAGTTCTTC.